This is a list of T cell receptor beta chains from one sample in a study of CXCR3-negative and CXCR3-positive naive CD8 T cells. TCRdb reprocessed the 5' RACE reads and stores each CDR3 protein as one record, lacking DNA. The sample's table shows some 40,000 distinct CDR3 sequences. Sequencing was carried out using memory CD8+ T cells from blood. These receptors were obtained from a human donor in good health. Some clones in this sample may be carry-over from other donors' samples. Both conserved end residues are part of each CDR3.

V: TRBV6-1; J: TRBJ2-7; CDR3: CASRWTGGDEQYF
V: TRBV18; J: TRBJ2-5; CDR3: CASSPPGETQYF
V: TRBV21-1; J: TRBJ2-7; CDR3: CASSKEYPGQGYEQYF
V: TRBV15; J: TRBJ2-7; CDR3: CATRETGDEQYF
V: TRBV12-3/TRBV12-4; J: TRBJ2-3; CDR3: CASSFGTGGNEYF
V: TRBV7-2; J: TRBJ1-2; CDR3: CASSLLILNNYGYTF
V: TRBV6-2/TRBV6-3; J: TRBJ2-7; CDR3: CASSYSVRGGPYEQYF
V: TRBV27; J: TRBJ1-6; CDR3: CASSLYPDSPLHF
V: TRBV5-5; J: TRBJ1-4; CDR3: CASSYPTGPSTNEKLFF
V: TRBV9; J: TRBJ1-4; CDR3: CASSPGHLEKLFF
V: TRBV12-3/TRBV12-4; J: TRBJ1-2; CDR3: CASSHPTGGGLYGYTF